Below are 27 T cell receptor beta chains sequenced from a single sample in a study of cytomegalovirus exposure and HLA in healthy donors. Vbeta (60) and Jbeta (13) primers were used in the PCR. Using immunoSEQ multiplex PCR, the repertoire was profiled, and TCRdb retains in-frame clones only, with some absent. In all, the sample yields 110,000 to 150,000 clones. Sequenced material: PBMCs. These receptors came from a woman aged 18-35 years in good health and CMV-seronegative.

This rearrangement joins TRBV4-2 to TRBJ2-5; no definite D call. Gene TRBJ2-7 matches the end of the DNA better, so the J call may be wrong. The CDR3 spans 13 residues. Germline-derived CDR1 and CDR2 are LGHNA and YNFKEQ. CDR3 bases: TGTGCCAGCAGCCAAGTTTTATCCTACGAGCAGTACTTC. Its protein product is CASSQVLSYEQYF.

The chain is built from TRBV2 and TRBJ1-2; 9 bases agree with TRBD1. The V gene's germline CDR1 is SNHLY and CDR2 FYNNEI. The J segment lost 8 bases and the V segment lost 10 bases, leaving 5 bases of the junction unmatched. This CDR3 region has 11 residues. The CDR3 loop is CAIGQGWGYTF. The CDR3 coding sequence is TGTGCCATTGGACAGGGGTGGGGCTACACCTTC.

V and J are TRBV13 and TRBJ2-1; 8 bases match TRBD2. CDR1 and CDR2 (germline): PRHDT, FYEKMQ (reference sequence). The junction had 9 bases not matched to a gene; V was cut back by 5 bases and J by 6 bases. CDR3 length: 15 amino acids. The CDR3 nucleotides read TGTGCCAGCAGCCTCCGGGGGGGAGGTGGCAATGAGCAGTTCTTC. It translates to CASSLRGGGGNEQFF.

In DNA form, the CDR3 reads TGTGCCAGCAGAGGGGGCATGGGCGGCTACACCTTC. Amino acid sequence: CASRGGMGGYTF. The chain employs TRBV2 and TRBJ1-2, with 7 bases that match TRBD1. CDR1 is SNHLY and CDR2 is FYNNEI in the germline V gene. The CDR3 extends over 12 amino acids. J gave up 8 bases and V 6 bases, and 6 bases lay outside the gene matches. Based on the CDR3 plus reference TRBV2 and TRBJ1-2, the full variable domain is EPEVTQTPSHQVTQMGQEVILRCVPISNHLYFYWYRQILGQKVEFLVSFYNNEISEKSEIFDDQFSVERPDGSNFTLKIRSTKLEDSAMYFCASRGGMGGYTFGSGTRLTVV.

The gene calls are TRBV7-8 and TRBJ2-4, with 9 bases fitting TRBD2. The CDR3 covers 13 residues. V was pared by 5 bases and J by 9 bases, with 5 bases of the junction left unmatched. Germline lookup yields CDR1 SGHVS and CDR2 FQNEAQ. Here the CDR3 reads CASSQGLAGIQYF. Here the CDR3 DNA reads TGTGCCAGCAGCCAGGGACTAGCCGGCATTCAGTACTTC.

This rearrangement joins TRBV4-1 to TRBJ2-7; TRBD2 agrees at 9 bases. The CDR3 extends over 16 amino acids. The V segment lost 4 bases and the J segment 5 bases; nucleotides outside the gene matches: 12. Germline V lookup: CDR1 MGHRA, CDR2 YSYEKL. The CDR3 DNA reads TGCGCCAGCAGCCCACTACCGAGGCGGGAGGGCCACGAGCAGTACTTC. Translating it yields CASSPLPRREGHEQYF.

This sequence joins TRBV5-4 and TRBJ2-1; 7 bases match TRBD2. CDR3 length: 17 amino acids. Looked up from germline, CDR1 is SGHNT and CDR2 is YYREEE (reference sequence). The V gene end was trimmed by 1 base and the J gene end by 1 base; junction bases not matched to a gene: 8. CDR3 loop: CASSLRKAGASYNEQFF. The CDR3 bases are TGTGCCAGCAGCTTGCGAAAGGCGGGAGCGTCCTACAATGAGCAGTTCTTC.

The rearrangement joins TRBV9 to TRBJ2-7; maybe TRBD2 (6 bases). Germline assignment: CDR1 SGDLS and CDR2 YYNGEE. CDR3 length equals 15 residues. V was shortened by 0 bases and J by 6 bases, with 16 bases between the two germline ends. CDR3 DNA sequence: TGTGCCAGCAGCGTAGAGGGACTGGATACAAGCGAGCAGTACGTC. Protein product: CASSVEGLDTSEQYV.

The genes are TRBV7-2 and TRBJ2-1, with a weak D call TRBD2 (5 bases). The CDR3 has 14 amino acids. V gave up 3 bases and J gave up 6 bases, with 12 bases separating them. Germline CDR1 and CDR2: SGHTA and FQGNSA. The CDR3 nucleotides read TGTGCCAGCAGCTTTCGGCTAGCTAGCAATGAGCAGTTCTTC. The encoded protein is CASSFRLASNEQFF.

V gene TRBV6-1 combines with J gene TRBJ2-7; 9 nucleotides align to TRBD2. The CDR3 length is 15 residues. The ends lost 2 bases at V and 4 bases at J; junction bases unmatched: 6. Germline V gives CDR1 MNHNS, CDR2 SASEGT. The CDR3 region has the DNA TGTGCCAGCAGTGAATCGGCTAGCGGGAAGTACGAGCAGTACTTC. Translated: CASSESASGKYEQYF.

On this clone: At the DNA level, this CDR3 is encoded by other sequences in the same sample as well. For the CDR3, the DNA is TGTGCCAGCAGTGAGGGGACTAGCGGGCCCATAGGGGAGCTGTTTTTT. Its protein product is CASSEGTSGPIGELFF. The V call is TRBV2, the J call TRBJ2-2, with TRBD2 matching over 12 bases. The germline gives CDR1 SNHLY, CDR2 FYNNEI. The length of the CDR3 is 16 residues. The trim removed 3 bases at V and 8 bases at J, leaving 7 bases unmatched.

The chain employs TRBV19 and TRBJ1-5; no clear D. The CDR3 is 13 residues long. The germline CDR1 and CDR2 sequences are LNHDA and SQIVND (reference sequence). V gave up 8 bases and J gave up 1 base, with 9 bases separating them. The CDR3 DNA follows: TGTGCCAGTGCGGGAGTGAGCAATCAGCCCCAGCATTTT. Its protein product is CASAGVSNQPQHF.

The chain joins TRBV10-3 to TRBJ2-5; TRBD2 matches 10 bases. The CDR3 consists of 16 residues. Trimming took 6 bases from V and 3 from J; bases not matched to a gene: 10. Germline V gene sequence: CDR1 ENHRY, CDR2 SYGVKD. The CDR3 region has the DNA TGTGCCATCAGCGAACGACCCCTAGCGGGAGAAGAGACCCAGTACTTC. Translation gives CAISERPLAGEETQYF.

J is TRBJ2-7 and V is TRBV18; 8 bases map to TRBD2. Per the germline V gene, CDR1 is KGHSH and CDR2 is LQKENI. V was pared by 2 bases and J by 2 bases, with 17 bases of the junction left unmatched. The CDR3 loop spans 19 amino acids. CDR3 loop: CASSPWAGTSGSPAYEQYF. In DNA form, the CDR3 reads TGTGCCAGCTCACCATGGGCCGGGACTAGTGGGTCCCCGGCCTACGAGCAGTACTTC.

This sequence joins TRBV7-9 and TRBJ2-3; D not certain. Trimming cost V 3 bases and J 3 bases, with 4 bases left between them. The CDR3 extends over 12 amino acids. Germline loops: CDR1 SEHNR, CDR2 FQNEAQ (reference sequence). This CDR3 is CASSFGTDTQYF. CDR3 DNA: TGTGCCAGCAGCTTCGGGACAGATACGCAGTATTTT.

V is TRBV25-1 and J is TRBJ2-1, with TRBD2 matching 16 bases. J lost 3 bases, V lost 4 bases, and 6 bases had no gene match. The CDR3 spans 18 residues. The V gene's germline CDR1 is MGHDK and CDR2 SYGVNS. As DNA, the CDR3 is TGTGCCAGCAGTGGTGGGACTAGCGGGAGGGCCGTCTACAATGAGCAGTTCTTC. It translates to CASSGGTSGRAVYNEQFF. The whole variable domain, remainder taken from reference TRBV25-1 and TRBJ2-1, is EADIYQTPRYLVIGTGKKITLECSQTMGHDKMYWYQQDPGMELHLIHYSYGVNSTEKGDLSSESTVSRIRTEHFPLTLESARPSHTSQYLCASSGGTSGRAVYNEQFFGPGTRLTVL.

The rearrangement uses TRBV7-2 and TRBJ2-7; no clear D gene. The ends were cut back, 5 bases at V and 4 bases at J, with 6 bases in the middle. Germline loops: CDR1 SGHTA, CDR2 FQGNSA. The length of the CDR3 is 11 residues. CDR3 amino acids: CASSPSYEQYF. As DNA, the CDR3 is TGTGCCAGCAGCCCTTCTTACGAGCAGTACTTC. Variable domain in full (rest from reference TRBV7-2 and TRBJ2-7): GAGVSQSPSNKVTEKGKDVELRCDPISGHTALYWYRQSLGQGLEFLIYFQGNSAPDKSGLPSDRFSAERTGGSVSTLTIQRTQQEDSAVYLCASSPSYEQYFGPGTRLTVT.

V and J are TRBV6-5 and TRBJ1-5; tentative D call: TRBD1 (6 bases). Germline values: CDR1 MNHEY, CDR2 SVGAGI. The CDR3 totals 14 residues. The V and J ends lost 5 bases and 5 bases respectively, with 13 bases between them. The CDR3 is CASSVTGLDQPQHF. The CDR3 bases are TGTGCCAGCAGTGTAACAGGGCTGGATCAGCCCCAGCATTTT.

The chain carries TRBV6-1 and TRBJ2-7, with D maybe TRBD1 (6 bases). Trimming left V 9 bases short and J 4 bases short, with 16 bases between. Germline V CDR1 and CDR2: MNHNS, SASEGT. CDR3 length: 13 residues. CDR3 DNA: TGTGCCAGTAGGAATAGGGGGATATACGAGCAGTACGTC. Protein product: CASRNRGIYEQYV.

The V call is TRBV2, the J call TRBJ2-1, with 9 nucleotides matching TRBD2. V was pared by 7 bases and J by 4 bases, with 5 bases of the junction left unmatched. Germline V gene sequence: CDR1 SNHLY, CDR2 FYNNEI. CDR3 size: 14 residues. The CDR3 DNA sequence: TGTGCCAGCAATTGGCGGGAGGGTTACAATGAGCAGTTCTTC. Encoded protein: CASNWREGYNEQFF.

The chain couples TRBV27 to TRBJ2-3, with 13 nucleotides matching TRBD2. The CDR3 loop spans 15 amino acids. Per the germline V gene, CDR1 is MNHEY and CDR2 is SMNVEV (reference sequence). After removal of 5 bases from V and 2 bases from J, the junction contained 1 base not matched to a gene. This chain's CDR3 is CASSGLAGDTDTQYF. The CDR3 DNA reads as TGTGCCAGCAGTGGACTAGCGGGAGACACAGATACGCAGTATTTT.

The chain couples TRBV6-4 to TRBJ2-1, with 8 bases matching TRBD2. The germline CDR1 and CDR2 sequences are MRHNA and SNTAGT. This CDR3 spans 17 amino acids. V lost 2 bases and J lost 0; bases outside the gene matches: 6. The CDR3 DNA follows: TGTGCCAGCAGTGACGGGACGGGAGGGAGCTCCTACAATGAGCAGTTCTTC. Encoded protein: CASSDGTGGSSYNEQFF.

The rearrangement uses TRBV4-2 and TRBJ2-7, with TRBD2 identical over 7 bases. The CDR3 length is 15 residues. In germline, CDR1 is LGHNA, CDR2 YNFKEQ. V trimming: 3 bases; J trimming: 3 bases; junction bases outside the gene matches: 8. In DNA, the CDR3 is TGTGCCAGCAGCCAGGCTGCGACTAGCCTCTACGAGCAGTACTTC. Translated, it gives CASSQAATSLYEQYF.

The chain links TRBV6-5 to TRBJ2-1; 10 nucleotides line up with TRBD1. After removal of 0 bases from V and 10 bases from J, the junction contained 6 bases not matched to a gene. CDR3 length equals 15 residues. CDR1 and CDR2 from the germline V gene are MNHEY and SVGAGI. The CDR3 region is CASSYSGQGPREQFF. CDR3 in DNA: TGTGCCAGCAGTTACTCGGGACAGGGGCCCCGGGAGCAGTTCTTC.

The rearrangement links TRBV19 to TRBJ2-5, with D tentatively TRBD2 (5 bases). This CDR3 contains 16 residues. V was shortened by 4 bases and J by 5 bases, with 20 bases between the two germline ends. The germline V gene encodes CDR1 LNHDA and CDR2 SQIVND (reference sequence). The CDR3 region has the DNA TGTGCCAGTAGTACCCTCGGACGTCAAACGGGGGAGACCCAGTACTTC. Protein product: CASSTLGRQTGETQYF.

DNA of the CDR3: TGTGCCAGCAGCCCCAGGGACAGATATCAGCCCCAGCATTTT. Translating gives CASSPRDRYQPQHF. The V call is TRBV7-8, the J call TRBJ1-5, with 7 positions matching TRBD1. CDR1 is SGHVS and CDR2 is FQNEAQ in the germline V gene. The CDR3 has 14 amino acids. V lost 5 bases, J lost 5 bases, and 6 bases stayed unmatched.

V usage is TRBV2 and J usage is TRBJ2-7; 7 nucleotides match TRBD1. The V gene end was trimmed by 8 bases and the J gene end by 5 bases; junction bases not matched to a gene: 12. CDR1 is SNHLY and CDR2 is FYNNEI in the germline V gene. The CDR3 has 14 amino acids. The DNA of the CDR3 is TGTGCCAGCCAACCCCTGACAGGGCACGACGAGCAGTACTTC. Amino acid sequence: CASQPLTGHDEQYF.